The 29 T cell receptor beta chains below all came from one sample that was sequenced in a study of blood T cell repertoires in COVID-19. This table comes from immunoSEQ multiplex PCR, and its TCRdb copy is limited to in-frame clones, with some not included. The data show roughly 120,000 clones, with approximately 80% seen just once and about 2.3% held by the top ten. The sample comprised peripheral blood. The receptors stem from a man aged 45-60 years with acute or convalescent COVID-19.

The CDR3 spells CAWSAGLAVGELFF. The CDR3 nucleotides are TGTGCCTGGAGTGCAGGACTAGCGGTGGGGGAGCTGTTTTTT. The chain has TRBV30 and TRBJ2-2; 10 bases match TRBD2. CDR1 is GTSNPN, CDR2 SVGIG, per germline (reference sequence). This CDR3 has 14 amino acids. Trimming removed 1 base from V and 8 bases from J; junction bases left unmatched: 4.

V and J are TRBV18 and TRBJ2-1; D is perhaps TRBD1 (5 bases). The CDR3 totals 12 residues. V lost 6 bases and J lost 8, with 11 bases in between. Germline CDR1 is KGHSH and CDR2 is LQKENI. The CDR3 sequence: CASSLSGYEQFF. The CDR3 DNA reads TGTGCCAGCTCCCTCTCAGGGTATGAGCAGTTCTTC.

This sequence joins TRBV10-2 and TRBJ1-2; 7 bases are a match to TRBD1. The CDR3 has 13 residues. V was clipped by 6 bases and J by 4 bases; unmatched bases: 5. Germline V gives CDR1 WSHSY, CDR2 SAAADI. CDR3: CASRHRDSYGYTF. In DNA, the CDR3 is TGCGCCAGCAGACACCGGGACAGCTATGGCTACACCTTC.

The chain recombines TRBV10-1 with TRBJ2-7; D is perhaps TRBD2 (5 bases). The ends were cut back, 1 base at V and 2 bases at J, with 9 bases in the middle. Germline assignment: CDR1 WNHNN and CDR2 SYGVQD (reference sequence). The CDR3 has 14 residues. As DNA, the CDR3 is TGCGCCAGCAGTGAGTTTCTCGGGGCCTACGAGCAGTACTTC. Protein: CASSEFLGAYEQYF.

The chain employs TRBV11-3 and TRBJ2-1; D is possibly TRBD2 (7 bases). This CDR3 is built from 16 residues. The germline V and J ends were trimmed by 3 bases and 2 bases, with 14 bases remaining between them. Germline V gene data show CDR1 as SGHNT and CDR2 as YENEEA. The DNA for the CDR3 is TGTGCCAGCAGCTTGGTGGCGGGGGCAACCTACAATGAGCAGTTCTTC. It encodes CASSLVAGATYNEQFF. Variable domain in full (rest from reference TRBV11-3 and TRBJ2-1): EAGVVQSPRYKIIEKKQPVAFWCNPISGHNTLYWYLQNLGQGPELLIRYENEEAVDDSQLPKDRFSAERLKGVDSTLKIQPAELGDSAVYLCASSLVAGATYNEQFFGPGTRLTVL.

The gene calls are TRBV9 and TRBJ2-1; possibly TRBD2 for D (5 bases). Germline V gene sequence: CDR1 SGDLS, CDR2 YYNGEE. The CDR3 contains 15 residues. Between the trimmed V and J ends, which lost 0 bases and 3 bases, there was a span of 10 bases. The DNA for the CDR3 is TGTGCCAGCAGCGTAGAGCCTAGCAGCTACAATGAGCAGTTCTTC. Translating it yields CASSVEPSSYNEQFF.

The V and J genes are TRBV5-8 and TRBJ2-3; TRBD1 aligns across 8 bases. Trimming cost V 5 bases and J 2 bases; bases outside gene matches: 10. The CDR3 runs 16 residues. Germline CDR1 reads SGHTS; CDR2 reads YDEGEE. The CDR3 region has the DNA TGTGCCAGCAGTAATGGTCTGGACAGGGCCACAGATACGCAGTATTTT. Encoded protein: CASSNGLDRATDTQYF.

DNA of the CDR3: TGTGCCAGCAGCGCAACAGGAGTCCAAAATGAAAAACTGTTTTTT. Translated: CASSATGVQNEKLFF. This chain links TRBV2 with TRBJ1-4, with D maybe TRBD1 (5 bases). This CDR3 has 15 residues. Germline values: CDR1 SNHLY, CDR2 FYNNEI. The V gene lost 6 bases and the J gene lost 5 bases, with 16 bases spanning the gap.

V gene TRBV27 combines with J gene TRBJ1-1; TRBD1 is a possible D gene (6 bases). Trimming stripped 8 bases from V and 4 bases from J, with 17 bases between. CDR3 length equals 14 residues. Germline CDR1 MNHEY, CDR2 SMNVEV (reference sequence). The CDR3 DNA reads as TGTGCCAGCCACGTGGCGGGGGCCAGCACTGAAGCTTTCTTT. Its protein product is CASHVAGASTEAFF.

In this sample, this clone turned up a few times. This chain uses TRBV9 with TRBJ2-4; TRBD2 matches at 11 bases. CDR1 is SGDLS and CDR2 is YYNGEE in the germline V gene. The J segment lost 8 bases and the V segment lost 3 bases, leaving 16 bases of the junction unmatched. The CDR3 runs to 18 residues. The CDR3 sequence is CASSAEDFSGGAGDIQYF. CDR3 nucleotides: TGTGCCAGCAGCGCGGAAGACTTTAGCGGGGGGGCCGGAGACATTCAGTACTTC.

V is TRBV5-4 and J is TRBJ2-5; 13 nucleotides match TRBD2. With 2 bases clipped from V and 4 bases from J, the junction kept 11 bases outside the gene matches. This CDR3 spans 18 amino acids. The germline CDR1 and CDR2 sequences are SGHNT and YYREEE (reference sequence). Written as DNA, the CDR3 is TGTGCCAGCAGCTTCTCGACTAGCGGGAGGCAGGGAGGAGAGACCCAGTACTTC. It translates to CASSFSTSGRQGGETQYF.

CDR3 DNA: TGTGCCAGCAGCCGGACTAGCGGGAGGTCCCCCTACAATGAGCAGTTCTTC. Translated, it gives CASSRTSGRSPYNEQFF. This chain links TRBV11-2 with TRBJ2-1; 14 nucleotides match TRBD2. Trimming cost V 5 bases and J 2 bases; bases outside gene matches: 5. The CDR3 totals 17 residues. Germline lookup yields CDR1 SGHAT and CDR2 FQNNGV.

The rearrangement joins TRBV10-3 to TRBJ1-4; 7 nucleotides line up with TRBD1. This CDR3 has 13 amino acids. Germline values: CDR1 ENHRY, CDR2 SYGVKD. The junction had 4 bases not matched to a gene; V was cut back by 5 bases and J by 7 bases. Written as DNA, the CDR3 is TGTGCCATCAGTAACCGGGACAGTGAAAAACTGTTTTTT. It translates to CAISNRDSEKLFF.

The CDR3 DNA reads as TGTGCCAGCAGTCCAGGAGGGGGCCCTACCTACGAGCAGTACTTC. This sequence encodes CASSPGGGPTYEQYF. The V gene is TRBV11-3, the J gene TRBJ2-7; D is perhaps TRBD1 (7 bases). The CDR3 covers 15 residues. Trimming shortened V by 6 bases and J by 2 bases, and 17 bases separated the two germline ends. Germline V CDR1 and CDR2: SGHNT, YENEEA.

This chain joins TRBV7-8 and TRBJ1-5, with 9 positions matching TRBD1. The CDR3 extends over 16 amino acids. CDR1 is SGHVS and CDR2 is FQNEAQ in the germline V gene. Unmatched junction bases numbered 10, after V lost 4 bases and J lost 6 bases. CDR3 region: CASSSARDRDGQPQHF. In DNA form, the CDR3 reads TGTGCCAGCAGCTCGGCCCGGGACAGGGATGGTCAGCCCCAGCATTTT.

The CDR3 loop reads CASSLAGADAGELFF. CDR3 bases: TGCGCCAGCAGCTTAGCGGGGGCAGATGCCGGGGAGCTGTTTTTT. The chain is built from TRBV4-1 and TRBJ2-2, with 9 positions matching TRBD2. The CDR3 has 15 amino acids. V was pared by 5 bases and J by 6 bases, with 7 bases of the junction left unmatched. Germline V CDR1 and CDR2: MGHRA, YSYEKL.

The chain couples TRBV5-1 to TRBJ1-5, with D perhaps TRBD1 (5 bases). Germline V lookup: CDR1 SGHRS, CDR2 YFSETQ. V lost 0 bases to trimming and J lost 6 bases, with 13 bases between them. The CDR3 is 15 residues long. CDR3: CASSLDQGGGQPQHF. CDR3 coding DNA: TGCGCCAGCAGCTTGGACCAGGGAGGAGGTCAGCCCCAGCATTTT.

This chain joins TRBV5-5 and TRBJ2-3, with D uncertain. CDR3 length equals 15 residues. Germline CDR1 reads SGHKS; CDR2 reads YYEKEE (reference sequence). Trimming cost V 2 bases and J 1 base, with 11 bases left between them. The CDR3 loop reads CASSFIEYGTDTQYF. The CDR3 DNA reads as TGTGCCAGCAGCTTTATAGAATATGGCACAGATACGCAGTATTTT. Filled out from reference TRBV5-5 and TRBJ2-3, the complete variable domain reads DAGVTQSPTHLIKTRGQQVTLRCSPISGHKSVSWYQQVLGQGPQFIFQYYEKEERGRGNFPDRFSARQFPNYSSELNVNALLLGDSALYLCASSFIEYGTDTQYFGPGTRLTVL.

The chain recombines TRBV13 with TRBJ1-1, with D unresolved. The CDR3 has 15 residues. Germline V gene sequence: CDR1 PRHDT, CDR2 FYEKMQ (reference sequence). Between the trimmed V and J ends, which lost 3 bases and 1 base, there was a span of 12 bases. This CDR3 reads CASSFRVFGNTEAFF. The CDR3 nucleotides are TGTGCCAGCAGCTTCCGAGTATTCGGGAACACTGAAGCTTTCTTT. Variable domain in full (rest from reference TRBV13 and TRBJ1-1): AAGVIQSPRHLIKEKRETATLKCYPIPRHDTVYWYQQGPGQDPQFLISFYEKMQSDKGSIPDRFSAQQFSDYHSELNMSSLELGDSALYFCASSFRVFGNTEAFFGQGTRLTVV.

The chain recombines TRBV27 with TRBJ2-7, with TRBD2 matching 8 bases. V lost 3 bases to trimming and J lost 3 bases; unmatched junction nucleotides: 7. The germline gives CDR1 MNHEY, CDR2 SMNVEV (reference sequence). CDR3 length: 15 amino acids. In nucleotides, the CDR3 is TGTGCCAGCAGTTTTCAGATACGGGGGGGCTACGAGCAGTACTTC. Translation: CASSFQIRGGYEQYF.

This chain joins TRBV19 and TRBJ2-1, with 9 bases fitting TRBD2. Germline CDR1 reads LNHDA; CDR2 reads SQIVND (reference sequence). V lost 9 bases, J lost 0 bases, and 6 bases stayed unmatched. The CDR3 extends over 15 amino acids. The CDR3 DNA is TGTGCCAGCACGACTAGCGGAAGCTCCTACAATGAGCAGTTCTTC. Amino acids: CASTTSGSSYNEQFF.

V is TRBV21-1 and J is TRBJ1-1. TRBV21-1 is labeled a pseudogene. This CDR3 contains 10 residues. The CDR3 here is CASSCGREGF. The CDR3 bases are TGTGCCAGCAGCTGCGGACGGGAGGGGTTT.

As DNA, the CDR3 is TGCGCCAGCAGCGTAGGACAGGGGGCAGAGACCCAGTACTTC. Its protein is CASSVGQGAETQYF. The chain has TRBV5-1 and TRBJ2-5; 11 bases match TRBD1. CDR1 and CDR2 (germline): SGHRS, YFSETQ. The CDR3 consists of 14 residues. V was clipped by 4 bases and J by 4 bases; unmatched bases: 3.

The V gene is TRBV11-2, the J gene TRBJ2-5; 7 bases map to TRBD2. The CDR3 has 15 amino acids. Unmatched junction bases numbered 9, after V lost 1 base and J lost 7 bases. Germline V gene sequence: CDR1 SGHAT, CDR2 FQNNGV. The CDR3 sequence is CASSLVETSWGTQYF. The CDR3 DNA follows: TGTGCCAGCAGCTTAGTGGAGACTAGCTGGGGGACCCAGTACTTC.

The chain uses TRBV7-9 and TRBJ2-1; D is possibly TRBD2 (5 bases). Between the trimmed V and J ends, which lost 2 bases and 8 bases, there was a span of 16 bases. Germline-derived CDR1 and CDR2 are SEHNR and FQNEAQ (reference sequence). The CDR3 spans 15 residues. Here the CDR3 DNA reads TGTGCCAGCAGCTTAAAGAGGGTCGGACGGGATGAGCAGTTCTTC. Encoded protein: CASSLKRVGRDEQFF.

J is TRBJ1-1 and V is TRBV6-5, with D tentatively TRBD1 (5 bases). CDR1 is MNHEY, CDR2 SVGAGI, per germline. The V end was cut by 5 bases, the J end by 0 bases, with 7 bases between. This CDR3 is built from 13 residues. As DNA, the CDR3 is TGTGCCAGCAGTCACAGGTTGAACACTGAAGCTTTCTTT. This gives the protein CASSHRLNTEAFF.

The chain employs TRBV6-5 and TRBJ1-3; D may be TRBD1 (6 bases). Trimming removed 10 bases at V and 2 bases at J, with 9 bases between. Looked up from germline, CDR1 is MNHEY and CDR2 is SVGAGI. This CDR3 comprises 12 residues. The CDR3 bases are TGTGCCACCTGGACAGCTGGAAACACCATATATTTT. Amino acid sequence: CATWTAGNTIYF.

This chain uses TRBV5-8 with TRBJ2-7; D not resolved. Trimming left V 0 bases short and J 0 bases short, with 4 bases between. Germline V gene sequence: CDR1 SGHTS, CDR2 YDEGEE. This CDR3 has 13 amino acids. CDR3 coding DNA: TGTGCCAGCAGCTTGGATCACTCCTACGAGCAGTACTTC. It translates to CASSLDHSYEQYF.

This clone was seen a few times. The genes are TRBV6-6 and TRBJ2-7; 11 bases fit TRBD1. The CDR3 consists of 15 residues. The V gene end was trimmed by 4 bases and the J gene end by 1 base; junction bases not matched to a gene: 3. Germline V gives CDR1 MNHNY, CDR2 SVGAGI (reference sequence). DNA of the CDR3: TGTGCCAGCAGTTCCGGACAGGGGGCTTCCTACGAGCAGTACTTC. Translated: CASSSGQGASYEQYF.